Following are 13 T cell receptor beta chains from one sample sequenced in a study of T cells in Graves' hyperthyroidism and ophthalmopathy. The source material, RNA transcripts, was used to amplify TCR beta CDR3 regions. In the first-round RT-PCR of the TCR CDR3, the HTBI primer set was used. TCRdb processed the multiplex PCR reads anew with MiXCR; each CDR3 protein has one entry. The data show roughly 500,000 distinct CDR3 sequences, with about 20% seen just once and under 55% held by the top ten. Sequencing was done on a sample of blood. These receptors originate from a woman between 65 and 79 years old with Graves' ophthalmopathy.

This clonotype was counted a few times. The rearrangement joins TRBV3-1 to TRBJ1-2, with no clear D. This CDR3 spans 14 amino acids. With 3 bases removed from V and 8 bases from J, the gap between germline ends came to 16 bases. Germline CDR1 reads LGHDT; CDR2 reads YNNKEL (reference sequence). The CDR3 loop reads CASSQAGQREGYTF. The CDR3 nucleotides read TGTGCCAGCAGCCAGGCCGGGCAGAGGGAAGGCTACACCTTC.

This clonotype was picked up many times. The V gene is TRBV6-1, the J gene TRBJ2-1; 7 bases fit TRBD1. Germline CDR1 and CDR2: MNHNS and SASEGT. CDR3 length: 16 residues. After removal of 5 bases from V and 6 bases from J, the junction contained 13 bases not matched to a gene. CDR3 DNA: TGTGCCAGCAGTCTCCACAGGGGCCGTGACGGCAATGAGCAGTTCTTC. This translates into CASSLHRGRDGNEQFF.

This clonotype was detected many times. The gene calls are TRBV2 and TRBJ1-5; the match to TRBD1 covers 10 bases. The CDR3 spans 15 residues. With V trimmed by 6 bases and J by 4 bases, 6 bases remained unmatched. In germline, CDR1 is SNHLY, CDR2 FYNNEI. This chain's CDR3 is CASSYDRGRNQPQHF. The CDR3 bases are TGTGCCAGCAGCTATGACAGGGGGCGGAATCAGCCCCAGCATTTT.

This clonotype showed up just a few times. The J gene is TRBJ1-2, the V gene TRBV29-1; 8 nucleotides match TRBD1. Trimming removed 7 bases from V and 6 bases from J; junction bases left unmatched: 13. This CDR3 comprises 14 residues. From germline, CDR1 is SQVTM and CDR2 ANQGSEA. In DNA, the CDR3 is TGCAGCGCCCGAGGACAGGGCAGGGGTAATGGCTACACCTTC. Its translation is CSARGQGRGNGYTF.

This chain links TRBV10-3 with TRBJ1-1; 9 bases fit TRBD1. Germline V gives CDR1 ENHRY, CDR2 SYGVKD. This CDR3 comprises 13 residues. V gave up 6 bases and J gave up 4 bases; unmatched junction bases: 3. The CDR3 loop reads CAIRETGGTEAFF. Here the CDR3 DNA reads TGTGCCATCAGGGAGACAGGGGGCACTGAAGCTTTCTTT.

This clonotype was seen more than once but under ten times. This rearrangement joins TRBV19 to TRBJ1-2; D remains ambiguous. Germline V CDR1 and CDR2: LNHDA, SQIVND (reference sequence). Trimming stripped 0 bases from V and 4 bases from J, with 12 bases between. This CDR3 has 15 amino acids. CDR3 amino acids: CASSIDLGGSYGYTF. CDR3 in DNA: TGTGCCAGTAGTATAGATCTGGGAGGATCCTATGGCTACACCTTC.

The V and J genes are TRBV3-1 and TRBJ2-3; 7 nucleotides match TRBD2. This CDR3 comprises 14 residues. The V segment lost 6 bases and the J segment 2 bases; nucleotides outside the gene matches: 5. Germline V gives CDR1 LGHDT, CDR2 YNNKEL (reference sequence). The CDR3 DNA sequence: TGTGCCAGCAGTGAAGCGGGGTACACAGATACGCAGTATTTT. Translated: CASSEAGYTDTQYF.

Only a few counts were recorded for this clonotype. This sequence joins TRBV5-1 and TRBJ1-6; the D is unclear. Trimming removed 0 bases at V and 10 bases at J, with 17 bases between. This CDR3 spans 16 amino acids. Germline CDR1 is SGHRS and CDR2 is YFSETQ. This CDR3 is CASSLADNLQASPLHF. In DNA, the CDR3 is TGCGCCAGCAGCTTGGCCGACAATCTACAAGCGTCACCCCTCCACTTT.

V is TRBV12-3 or TRBV12-4 and J is TRBJ2-5, with 10 bases matching TRBD2. The CDR3 runs to 15 residues. The V gene end was trimmed by 4 bases and the J gene end by 5 bases; junction bases not matched to a gene: 7. This CDR3 is CASSYQRGGPETQYF. CDR3 DNA sequence: TGTGCCAGCAGTTACCAGCGGGGGGGGCCGGAGACCCAGTACTTC.

This clonotype was picked up a small number of times. This chain links TRBV6-6 with TRBJ2-7; 8 nucleotides agree with TRBD1. CDR1 MNHNY and CDR2 SVGAGI come from the germline V gene (reference sequence). This CDR3 region has 15 residues. J lost 12 bases, V lost 2 bases, and 15 bases had no gene match. CDR3 sequence: CASSYPEKARGLLYF. The CDR3, as DNA: TGTGCCAGCAGTTACCCGGAAAAGGCCAGGGGGCTGCTGTACTTC.

This clonotype was seen a handful of times. The V and J genes are TRBV20-1 and TRBJ2-7, with D maybe TRBD2 (5 bases). CDR1 is DFQATT and CDR2 is SNEGSKA in the germline V gene (reference sequence). The V gene lost 5 bases and the J gene lost 6 bases, with 17 bases spanning the gap. The CDR3 extends over 13 amino acids. CDR3 in DNA: TGCAGTGCTCATGAGGGCAGGTCTGGCGAGCAGTACTTC. Translated: CSAHEGRSGEQYF.

The table lists this clonotype with a few counts. The chain combines TRBV6-1 with TRBJ1-3, with D maybe TRBD1 (5 bases). The germline gives CDR1 MNHNS, CDR2 SASEGT. The CDR3 length is 16 residues. V gave up 0 bases and J gave up 3 bases, with 12 bases separating them. Written as DNA, the CDR3 is TGTGCCAGCAGTGAAGCCTCCGGGACGGGTGGAAACACCATATATTTT. Encoded protein: CASSEASGTGGNTIYF.

This clonotype was seen a few times. V is TRBV5-6 and J is TRBJ2-7; possibly TRBD2 for D (5 bases). V lost 4 bases to trimming and J lost 1 base, with 24 bases between them. This CDR3 spans 18 amino acids. Germline V CDR1 and CDR2: SGHDT, YYEEEE. CDR3 region: CASSLEGSDYDVSYEQYF. CDR3 DNA sequence: TGTGCCAGCAGCCTGGAAGGGAGCGACTACGACGTTTCCTACGAGCAGTACTTC.